Shown below are 22 T cell receptor beta chains from a single sample sequenced in a study of T cell repertoires in cytomegalovirus infection. TCRdb itself ran the reads through MiXCR, one entry per CDR3 protein. The sample includes around 440,000 distinct CDR3 sequences, 11% of them seen just once. The material sequenced was PBMCs. The source is a human donor in good health (CMV status not recorded). Some clones in this sample may be carry-over from other donors' samples.

This clonotype was found many times. The chain has TRBV7-9 and TRBJ2-3; possibly TRBD2 for D (6 bases). The V end lost 4 bases, the J end lost 0 bases, and 20 bases lay between the germline ends. Germline V CDR1 and CDR2: SEHNR, FQNEAQ (reference sequence). This CDR3 spans 18 amino acids. The CDR3 DNA follows: TGTGCCAGCAGCTCCCGGGACTGGGACGAGATTAGCACAGATACGCAGTATTTT. Protein: CASSSRDWDEISTDTQYF.

At least ten counts were recorded for this clonotype. The chain has TRBV28 and TRBJ2-7; 9 nucleotides line up with TRBD1. The CDR3 totals 12 residues. Looked up from germline, CDR1 is MDHEN and CDR2 is SYDVKM. V gave up 5 bases and J gave up 12 bases; unmatched junction bases: 8. In DNA form, the CDR3 reads TGTGCCAGCAGTCGGACAGGGGTTGGTCCGTACTTC. Residues: CASSRTGVGPYF.

This clonotype was found a few times. The rearrangement uses TRBV14 and TRBJ2-2, with D hard to call. The V gene lost 2 bases and the J gene lost 7 bases, with 8 bases spanning the gap. The CDR3 covers 13 residues. Germline-derived CDR1 and CDR2 are SGHDN and FVKESK. In DNA, the CDR3 is TGTGCCAGCAGCCAATGGAGAGGCGGGGAGCTGTTTTTT. Its protein product is CASSQWRGGELFF.

This clonotype occurred many times. The rearrangement uses TRBV28 and TRBJ1-2, with unresolved D. The CDR3 runs to 14 residues. The V gene's germline CDR1 is MDHEN and CDR2 SYDVKM. V lost 9 bases and J 8 bases, leaving 22 bases between the germline ends. The CDR3 reads CASSKFGPAGGYTF. Written as DNA, the CDR3 is TGTGCCAGTTCGAAATTCGGACCTGCGGGAGGCTACACCTTC.

This clonotype has a handful of counts. V and J are TRBV29-1 and TRBJ1-2; D is uncertain. The V end lost 4 bases, the J end lost 7 bases, and 10 bases lay between the germline ends. The CDR3 consists of 11 residues. The germline V gene has CDR1 SQVTM and CDR2 ANQGSEA. The CDR3 nucleotides are TGCAGCGTTGCTGGGTCCGGTGGCTACACCTTC. Translation gives CSVAGSGGYTF.

This clonotype showed up just a few times. V is TRBV3-1 and J is TRBJ1-5; tentative D call: TRBD1 (6 bases). The CDR3 is made up of 16 amino acids. Trimming shortened V by 4 bases and J by 6 bases, and 19 bases separated the two germline ends. Looked up from germline, CDR1 is LGHDT and CDR2 is YNNKEL (reference sequence). CDR3 nucleotides: TGTGCCAGCAGCCTCGGGACACCCCAAACCAGTCAGCCCCAGCATTTT. Residues: CASSLGTPQTSQPQHF.

A few counts support this clonotype. This chain joins TRBV5-6 and TRBJ2-3; 8 bases align to TRBD2. The germline gives CDR1 SGHDT, CDR2 YYEEEE. J gave up 7 bases and V 4 bases, and 5 bases lay outside the gene matches. The CDR3 contains 13 residues. This chain's CDR3 is CASSRGGGNTQYF. The DNA for the CDR3 is TGTGCCAGCAGCCGGGGGGGGGGAAATACGCAGTATTTT.

This clonotype was counted at least ten times. The chain has TRBV6-1 and TRBJ2-7; TRBD1 matches 11 bases. The V gene end was trimmed by 6 bases and the J gene end by 4 bases; junction bases not matched to a gene: 11. The CDR3 has 16 amino acids. Germline V gene lookup returns CDR1 MNHNS and CDR2 SASEGT. In DNA, the CDR3 is TGTGCCAGCAGCCGGGGGACAGGGGGGAGGAATTACGAGCAGTACTTC. This codes for CASSRGTGGRNYEQYF.

This clonotype was detected many times. The V gene is TRBV4-1, the J gene TRBJ1-6; D remains ambiguous. Germline V CDR1 and CDR2: MGHRA, YSYEKL. Trimming cost V 1 base and J 8 bases, with 15 bases left between them. The CDR3 is 16 residues long. CDR3 sequence: CASSQGPGFRDSPLHF. CDR3 nucleotides: TGCGCCAGCAGCCAAGGTCCAGGCTTTAGGGATTCACCCCTCCACTTT.

Ten or more counts support this clonotype. This chain joins TRBV2 and TRBJ2-1, with TRBD2 identical over 13 bases. This CDR3 comprises 19 residues. Germline V gene lookup returns CDR1 SNHLY and CDR2 FYNNEI. With V trimmed by 5 bases and J by 0 bases, 10 bases remained unmatched. The CDR3 DNA is TGTGCCAGCAGTCCCGGACTAGCGGGAGATTCTCCCTCCTACAATGAGCAGTTCTTC. Its translation: CASSPGLAGDSPSYNEQFF.

This clonotype was counted between two and nine times. The V gene is TRBV5-6, the J gene TRBJ2-7; D gene uncertain. This CDR3 spans 14 amino acids. Germline values: CDR1 SGHDT, CDR2 YYEEEE. The ends were cut back, 1 base at V and 0 bases at J, with 8 bases in the middle. In DNA form, the CDR3 reads TGTGCCAGCAGCTTGTCAAGGCCCTCCTACGAGCAGTACTTC. Protein sequence: CASSLSRPSYEQYF.

In its sample, this clonotype was seen once. A junction end diverges from the germline sequence, so it may reflect a read error. The chain recombines TRBV14 with TRBJ2-3; D remains unclear. Germline V gene data show CDR1 as SGHDN and CDR2 as FVKESK. The CDR3 is 15 residues long. The CDR3 DNA is TGTGCCAGCAGCCAAGTTGCTGTGTTCACAGATACGCGGTATTTT. This encodes CASSQVAVFTDTRYF.

Many counts were recorded for this clonotype. The chain joins TRBV18 to TRBJ2-1; 8 bases are a match to TRBD1. Germline CDR1 is KGHSH and CDR2 is LQKENI. This CDR3 is 18 amino acids long. V was clipped by 0 bases and J by 3 bases; unmatched bases: 10. The CDR3 DNA reads TGTGCCAGCTCACCACCGGCGTCACAGGGGGATTTCTACAATGAGCAGTTCTTC. Encoded protein: CASSPPASQGDFYNEQFF.

This clonotype was found many times. The rearrangement links TRBV7-9 to TRBJ1-5; tentatively, D is TRBD1 (5 bases). CDR1 and CDR2 from the germline V gene are SEHNR and FQNEAQ (reference sequence). This CDR3 has 14 amino acids. The V end was cut by 4 bases, the J end by 0 bases, with 7 bases between. The chain's CDR3 is CASSSGTSNQPQHF. DNA for the CDR3: TGTGCCAGCAGCTCCGGGACTAGCAATCAGCCCCAGCATTTT.

This clonotype was found many times. The chain combines TRBV20-1 with TRBJ1-1; the match to TRBD1 covers 8 bases. The CDR3 is 13 amino acids. The V segment lost 6 bases and the J segment 5 bases; nucleotides outside the gene matches: 8. CDR1 and CDR2 from the germline V gene are DFQATT and SNEGSKA (reference sequence). The CDR3 DNA sequence: TGCAGTGCGGCCCAGGGGGCAGGTACTGAAGCTTTCTTT. Encoded protein: CSAAQGAGTEAFF.

This clonotype was counted at least ten times. CDR3 nucleotide sequence: TGCAGTGCTAGTGGACAGGCAATCTCCTACGAGCAGTACTTC. Protein product: CSASGQAISYEQYF. V and J are TRBV20-1 and TRBJ2-7, with TRBD1 identical over 7 bases. Germline trimming cut 3 bases from V and 0 bases from J; bases unmatched to any gene: 5. The CDR3 covers 14 residues. CDR1 DFQATT and CDR2 SNEGSKA come from the germline V gene (reference sequence).

The sample holds many counts of this clonotype. The chain employs TRBV20-1 and TRBJ1-4; D may be TRBD1 (5 bases). The germline V gene has CDR1 DFQATT and CDR2 SNEGSKA (reference sequence). Trimming removed 6 bases at V and 4 bases at J, with 15 bases between. The CDR3 is made up of 14 amino acids. The CDR3 DNA sequence: TGCAGTGCCCGTGATTGGAGGGGTAATGAAAAACTGTTTTTT. Translating gives CSARDWRGNEKLFF.

In its sample, this clonotype was seen many times. V gene TRBV7-9 combines with J gene TRBJ2-3, with TRBD1 matching 9 bases. CDR1 is SEHNR and CDR2 is FQNEAQ in the germline V gene (reference sequence). CDR3 size: 18 residues. With V trimmed by 7 bases and J by 2 bases, 16 bases remained unmatched. The CDR3 DNA reads as TGTGCCAGCACCCCCCCGGACGGGGACAGGGTACCCACAGATACGCAGTATTTT. Translation: CASTPPDGDRVPTDTQYF.

This clonotype has just a few counts. The chain employs TRBV10-3 and TRBJ2-1, with D possibly called TRBD1 or TRBD2 (6 bases each). The germline V gene encodes CDR1 ENHRY and CDR2 SYGVKD. The CDR3 runs 11 residues. With 8 bases removed from V and 8 bases from J, the gap between germline ends came to 10 bases. CDR3 sequence reads: CAIQRGDEQFF. For the CDR3, the DNA is TGTGCCATCCAAAGGGGGGATGAGCAGTTCTTC.

This clonotype was picked up many times. V is TRBV27 and J is TRBJ2-2; D not certain. The CDR3 runs to 15 residues. Germline CDR1 is MNHEY and CDR2 is SMNVEV (reference sequence). V shed 3 bases and J shed 3 bases, with 11 bases lying between them. DNA of the CDR3: TGTGCCAGCAGTTTGAAAGGAGACGACACCGGGGAGCTGTTTTTT. This codes for CASSLKGDDTGELFF.

Details on this clonotype: A much larger clone lies one base from this, so it may be a read error. The CDR3 region is CASTLVVTYTEAFF. CDR3 nucleotide sequence: TGTGCCAGCACCTTGGTGGTCACATACACTGAAGCTTTCTTT. The chain carries TRBV7-4 and TRBJ1-1; D is undetermined. V shed 7 bases and J shed 3 bases, with 15 bases lying between them. The CDR3 extends over 14 amino acids. Germline V gene sequence: CDR1 SGHVT, CDR2 SQSDAQ.

This clonotype was observed a handful of times. This sequence joins TRBV18 and TRBJ2-7, with 10 bases matching TRBD1. The trim removed 5 bases at V and 0 bases at J, leaving 4 bases unmatched. Germline V CDR1 and CDR2: KGHSH, LQKENI. The CDR3 is made up of 15 amino acids. CDR3 sequence reads: CASSTGQGSSYEQYF. DNA of the CDR3: TGTGCCAGCTCAACGGGACAGGGGAGCTCCTACGAGCAGTACTTC.